Sequencing of this T cell receptor beta chain was carried out in a study of T cells in Graves' hyperthyroidism and ophthalmopathy. Diagnosis rested on symptoms, serum thyroxine and TRAb, thyroid ultrasound, and orbital computed tomography. Each 10 ml fresh peripheral blood draw supplied the PBMCs. This clonotype has at least ten counts. The antigen is not known. Findings of the study overall: Stable hyperthyroidism and ophthalmopathy were separated using 13 V-J signatures.

RNA transcripts gave rise to amplified TCR beta CDR3 regions. HTBI primers were used for first-round RT-PCR of the TCR CDR3. MiXCR, applied by TCRdb to the multiplex PCR reads, yields one record per CDR3 protein. Seen here are hundreds of thousands of distinct CDR3 sequences, approximately 15% observed once, and the top ten hold around 14%. This TCR derives from a young man with Graves' ophthalmopathy. Material: blood.

The CDR3 nucleotides are TGTGCCACCAGTGATTCCGGGTTCTACGAGCAGTACTTC. Translating it yields CATSDSGFYEQYF. The V call is TRBV24-1, the J call TRBJ2-7; D unresolved. Germline CDR1 and CDR2: KGHDR and SFDVKD. The CDR3 covers 13 residues. With 2 bases removed from V and 3 bases from J, the gap between germline ends came to 7 bases.